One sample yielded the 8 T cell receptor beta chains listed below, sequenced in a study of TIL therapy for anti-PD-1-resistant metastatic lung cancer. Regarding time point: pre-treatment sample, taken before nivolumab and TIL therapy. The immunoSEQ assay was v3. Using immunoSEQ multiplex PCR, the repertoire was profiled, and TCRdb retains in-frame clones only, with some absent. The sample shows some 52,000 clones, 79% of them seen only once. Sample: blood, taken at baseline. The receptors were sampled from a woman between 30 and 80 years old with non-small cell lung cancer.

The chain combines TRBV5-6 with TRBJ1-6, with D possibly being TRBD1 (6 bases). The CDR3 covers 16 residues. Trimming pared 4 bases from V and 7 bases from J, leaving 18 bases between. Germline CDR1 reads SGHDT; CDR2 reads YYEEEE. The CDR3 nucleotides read TGTGCCAGCAGCCCCTCCCTCACAGGGATCAATTCACCCCTCCACTTT. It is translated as CASSPSLTGINSPLHF.

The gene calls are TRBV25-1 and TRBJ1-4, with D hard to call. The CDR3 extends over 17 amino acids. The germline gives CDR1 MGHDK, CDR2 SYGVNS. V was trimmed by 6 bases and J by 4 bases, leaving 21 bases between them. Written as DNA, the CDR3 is TGTGCCAGCAGCCCCGGCGTGATTCCCCTAAATAATGAAAAACTGTTTTTT. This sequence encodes CASSPGVIPLNNEKLFF.

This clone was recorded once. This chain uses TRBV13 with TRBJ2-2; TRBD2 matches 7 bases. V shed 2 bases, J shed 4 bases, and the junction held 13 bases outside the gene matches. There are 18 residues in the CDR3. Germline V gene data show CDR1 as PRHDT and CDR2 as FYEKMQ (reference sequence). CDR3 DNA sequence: TGTGCCAGCAGCTTATTGGTAGCGGGCGCTATGGGCACCGGGGAGCTGTTTTTT. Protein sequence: CASSLLVAGAMGTGELFF.

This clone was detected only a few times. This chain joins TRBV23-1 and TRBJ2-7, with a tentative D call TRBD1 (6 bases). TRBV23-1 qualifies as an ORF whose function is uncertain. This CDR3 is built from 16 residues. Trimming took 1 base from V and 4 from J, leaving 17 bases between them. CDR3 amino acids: CASSQWCGQLRYEQYF. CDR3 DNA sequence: TGCGCCAGCAGTCAATGGTGCGGACAGCTTCGGTACGAGCAGTACTTC.

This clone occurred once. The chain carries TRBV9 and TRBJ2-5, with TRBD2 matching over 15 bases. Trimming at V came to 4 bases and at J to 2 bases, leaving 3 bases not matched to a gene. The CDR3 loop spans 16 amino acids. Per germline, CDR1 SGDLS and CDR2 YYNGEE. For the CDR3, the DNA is TGTGCCAGCAGCCCAGGACTAGCGGGGGGGCAAGAGACCCAGTACTTC. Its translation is CASSPGLAGGQETQYF.

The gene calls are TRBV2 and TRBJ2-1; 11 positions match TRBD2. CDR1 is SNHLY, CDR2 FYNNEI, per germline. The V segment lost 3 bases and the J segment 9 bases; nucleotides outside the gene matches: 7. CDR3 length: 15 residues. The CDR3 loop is CASSEIAGGRFEQFF. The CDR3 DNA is TGTGCCAGCAGTGAGATAGCGGGAGGGAGGTTTGAGCAGTTCTTC.

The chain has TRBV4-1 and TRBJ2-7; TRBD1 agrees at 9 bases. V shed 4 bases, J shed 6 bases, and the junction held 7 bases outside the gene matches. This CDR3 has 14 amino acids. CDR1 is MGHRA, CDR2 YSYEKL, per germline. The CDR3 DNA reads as TGCGCCAGCAGCCTACAGGGGGCCAGCGTCGAGCAGTACTTC. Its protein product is CASSLQGASVEQYF.

CDR3 residues: CASRFQGPATGELFF. The CDR3 region has the DNA TGTGCCAGCAGGTTTCAGGGGCCTGCCACCGGGGAGCTGTTTTTT. The rearrangement uses TRBV2 and TRBJ2-2; TRBD1 might be the D (6 bases). V lost 6 bases and J 4 bases, leaving 15 bases between the germline ends. The CDR3 is 15 amino acids. CDR1 and CDR2 (germline): SNHLY, FYNNEI.